The clone carrying this T cell receptor (beta chain) was picked up a small number of times. Antigen specificity is unknown. These data originate in a study of T cell repertoires in cytomegalovirus infection. Whole-study results and caveats: Frequencies of public TCR beta families were cumulated, and this identified carriers of CMV plus the relevant HLA.

TCRdb redid the calling of the reads with MiXCR, one entry per CDR3 protein. This table has about 740,000 distinct CDR3 sequences, less than 40% appearing once. The V gene's germline CDR1 is MGHDK and CDR2 SYGVNS. The CDR3 is 13 residues long. The V and J ends lost 3 bases and 9 bases respectively, with 12 bases between them. Sample: PBMCs. This sequence was found in a human donor in good health (CMV status not recorded). Some clones in this sample may be carry-over from other donors' samples. This chain joins TRBV25-1 and TRBJ1-5; D is ambiguous. DNA for the CDR3: TGTGCCAGCAGTGAGGGTCTAGGGCGGCCCCAGCATTTT. Its protein is CASSEGLGRPQHF.